Listed here is a single T cell receptor beta chain. No antigen is known for it. This specimen belongs to a study of cytomegalovirus exposure and HLA in healthy donors. The wider study: Among the 400 or so donors who were genotyped, about 80% fell in the genetic ancestry cluster that is associated with self-reported Caucasian donors. Regarding the study as a whole: As a later analysis showed, a missense DCLRE1C variant was linked to trimming of TCR beta V- and J-genes. Cytomegalovirus association was assigned to over 150 TCR beta chains. According to a later analysis, donors in an Asian-associated ancestry cluster reportedly had fewer N-insertions than the approximately 730-donor mean.

PCR amplification relied on 60 Vbeta primers (plus 13 Jbeta primers). Profiled with immunoSEQ multiplex PCR; TCRdb holds only in-frame clones, not every one. The data show fewer than 250,000 clones, around 83% seen once. The CDR3 spans 15 residues. The trim removed 5 bases at V and 1 base at J, leaving 5 bases unmatched. Germline lookup yields CDR1 MNHEY and CDR2 SVGAGI. V gene TRBV6-5 combines with J gene TRBJ1-2, with 9 bases identical to TRBD1. This receptor was identified in a woman in her 50s in good health and CMV-seropositive. The sample consisted of PBMCs. CDR3 residues: CASSHRDRVNYGYTF. CDR3 bases: TGTGCCAGCAGTCACCGGGACAGGGTTAACTATGGCTACACCTTC.